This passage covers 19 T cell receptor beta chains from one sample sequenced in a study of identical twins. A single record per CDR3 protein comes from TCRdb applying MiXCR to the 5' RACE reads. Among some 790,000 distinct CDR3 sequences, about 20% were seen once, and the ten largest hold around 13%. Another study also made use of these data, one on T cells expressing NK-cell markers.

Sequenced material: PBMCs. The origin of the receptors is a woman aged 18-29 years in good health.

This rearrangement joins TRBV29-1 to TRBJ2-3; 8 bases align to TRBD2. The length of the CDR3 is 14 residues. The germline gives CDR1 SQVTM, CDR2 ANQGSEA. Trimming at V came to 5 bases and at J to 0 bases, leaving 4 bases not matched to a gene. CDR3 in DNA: TGCAGCGTTCGCCGGGGGGGTAGCACAGATACGCAGTATTTT. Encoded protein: CSVRRGGSTDTQYF.

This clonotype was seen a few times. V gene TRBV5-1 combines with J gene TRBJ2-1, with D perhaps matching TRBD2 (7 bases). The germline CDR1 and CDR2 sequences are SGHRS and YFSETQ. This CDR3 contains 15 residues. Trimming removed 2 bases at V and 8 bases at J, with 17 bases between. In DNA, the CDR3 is TGCGCCAGCAGCTTCTTTGGGGGGGGCATGGATGAGCAGTTCTTC. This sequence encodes CASSFFGGGMDEQFF.

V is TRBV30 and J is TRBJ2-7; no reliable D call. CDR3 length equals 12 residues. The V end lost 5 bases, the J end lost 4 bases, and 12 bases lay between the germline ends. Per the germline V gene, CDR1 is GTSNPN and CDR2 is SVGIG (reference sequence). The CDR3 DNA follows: TGTGCCTGGGATGTAGTTGGATACGAGCAGTACTTC. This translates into CAWDVVGYEQYF.

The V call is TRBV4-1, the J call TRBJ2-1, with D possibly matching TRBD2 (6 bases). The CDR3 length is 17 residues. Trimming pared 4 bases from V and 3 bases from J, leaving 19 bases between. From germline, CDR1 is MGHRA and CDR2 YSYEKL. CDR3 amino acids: CASSLPRGGSHYNEQFF. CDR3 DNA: TGCGCCAGCAGCCTCCCGAGGGGAGGTTCCCACTACAATGAGCAGTTCTTC.

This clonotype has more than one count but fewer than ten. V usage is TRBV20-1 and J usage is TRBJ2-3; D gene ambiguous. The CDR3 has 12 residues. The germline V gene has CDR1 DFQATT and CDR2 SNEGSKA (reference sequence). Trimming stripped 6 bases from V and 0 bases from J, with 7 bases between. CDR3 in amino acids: CSAHVSTDTQYF. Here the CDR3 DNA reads TGCAGTGCCCATGTGAGCACAGATACGCAGTATTTT.

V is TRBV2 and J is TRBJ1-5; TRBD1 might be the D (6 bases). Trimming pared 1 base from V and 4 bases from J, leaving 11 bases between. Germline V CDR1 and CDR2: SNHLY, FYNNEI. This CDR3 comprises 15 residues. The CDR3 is CASSEGTGLNQPQHF. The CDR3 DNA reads TGTGCCAGCAGTGAAGGAACAGGGCTTAATCAGCCCCAGCATTTT.

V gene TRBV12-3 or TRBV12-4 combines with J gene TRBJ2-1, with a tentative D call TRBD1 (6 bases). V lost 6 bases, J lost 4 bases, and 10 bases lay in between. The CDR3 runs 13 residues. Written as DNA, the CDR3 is TGTGCCAGCAGATTACAGGGATACAATGAGCAGTTCTTC. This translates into CASRLQGYNEQFF.

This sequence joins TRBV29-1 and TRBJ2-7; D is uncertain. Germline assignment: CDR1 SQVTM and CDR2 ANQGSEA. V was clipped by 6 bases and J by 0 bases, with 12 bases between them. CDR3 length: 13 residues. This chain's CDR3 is CSVSVALSYEQYF. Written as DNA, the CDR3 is TGCAGCGTCTCCGTGGCGCTCTCCTACGAGCAGTACTTC.

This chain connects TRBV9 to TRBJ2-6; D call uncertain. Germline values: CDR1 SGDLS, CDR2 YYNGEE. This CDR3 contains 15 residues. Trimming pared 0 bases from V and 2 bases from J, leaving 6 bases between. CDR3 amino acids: CASSVGVPGANVLTF. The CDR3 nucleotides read TGTGCCAGCAGCGTAGGGGTCCCTGGGGCCAACGTCCTGACTTTC.

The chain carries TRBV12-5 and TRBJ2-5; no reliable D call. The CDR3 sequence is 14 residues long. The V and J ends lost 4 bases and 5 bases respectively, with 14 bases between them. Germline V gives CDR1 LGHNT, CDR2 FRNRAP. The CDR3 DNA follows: TGTGCTAGTGGTTCCGGACCTAGTGGTGAGACCCAGTACTTC. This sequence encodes CASGSGPSGETQYF.

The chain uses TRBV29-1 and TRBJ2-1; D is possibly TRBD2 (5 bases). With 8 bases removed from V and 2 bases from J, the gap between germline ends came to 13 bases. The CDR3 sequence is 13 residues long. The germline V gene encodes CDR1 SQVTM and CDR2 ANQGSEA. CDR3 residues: CSSPGKTYNEQFF. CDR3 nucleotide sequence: TGCAGCTCTCCGGGGAAAACCTACAATGAGCAGTTCTTC.

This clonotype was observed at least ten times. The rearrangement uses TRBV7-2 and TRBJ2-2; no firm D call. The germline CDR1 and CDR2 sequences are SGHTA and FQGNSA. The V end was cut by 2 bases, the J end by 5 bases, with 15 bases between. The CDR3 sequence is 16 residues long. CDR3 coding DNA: TGTGCCAGCAGCTTAACGTGGCCTCCACCAACCGGGGAGCTGTTTTTT. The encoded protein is CASSLTWPPPTGELFF.

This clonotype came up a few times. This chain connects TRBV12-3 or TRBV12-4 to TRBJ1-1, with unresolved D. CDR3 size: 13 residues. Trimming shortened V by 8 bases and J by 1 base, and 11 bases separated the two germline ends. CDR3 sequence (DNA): TGTGCCAGCCAGAACGGAGAGAACACTGAAGCTTTCTTT. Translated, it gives CASQNGENTEAFF.

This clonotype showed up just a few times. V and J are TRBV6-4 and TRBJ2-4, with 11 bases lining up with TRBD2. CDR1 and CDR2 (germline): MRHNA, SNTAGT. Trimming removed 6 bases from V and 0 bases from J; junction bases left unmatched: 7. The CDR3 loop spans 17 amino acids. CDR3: CASRVTSGGLAKNIQYF. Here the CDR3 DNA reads TGTGCCAGCAGGGTAACTAGCGGGGGACTAGCCAAAAACATTCAGTACTTC.

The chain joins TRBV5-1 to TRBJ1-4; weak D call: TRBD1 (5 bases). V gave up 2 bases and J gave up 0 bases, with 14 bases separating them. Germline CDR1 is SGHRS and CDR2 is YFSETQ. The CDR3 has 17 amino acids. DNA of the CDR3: TGCGCCAGCAGCTTACAGGTTCAGGCAGCAACTAATGAAAAACTGTTTTTT. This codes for CASSLQVQAATNEKLFF.

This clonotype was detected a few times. The CDR3 DNA follows: TGTGCCAGCAGCCAATCTGGCGGAGGCTACACCTTC. Its protein product is CASSQSGGGYTF. The V gene is TRBV4-2, the J gene TRBJ1-2, with no clear D. The CDR3 has 12 residues. Germline assignment: CDR1 LGHNA and CDR2 YNFKEQ. V lost 2 bases and J lost 8, with 9 bases in between.

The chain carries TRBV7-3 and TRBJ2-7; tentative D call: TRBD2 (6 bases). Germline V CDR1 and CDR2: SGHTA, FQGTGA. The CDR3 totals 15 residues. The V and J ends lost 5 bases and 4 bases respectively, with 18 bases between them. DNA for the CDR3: TGTGCCAGCAGCCGCACCCGGGAGTCTAGGTACGAGCAGTACTTC. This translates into CASSRTRESRYEQYF.

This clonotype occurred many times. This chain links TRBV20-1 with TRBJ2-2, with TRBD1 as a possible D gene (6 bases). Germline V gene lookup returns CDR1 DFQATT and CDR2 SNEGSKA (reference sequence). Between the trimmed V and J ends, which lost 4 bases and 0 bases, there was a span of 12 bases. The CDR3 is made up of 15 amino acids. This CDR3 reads CSAIAGVPNTGELFF. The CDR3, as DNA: TGCAGTGCTATAGCAGGGGTACCGAACACCGGGGAGCTGTTTTTT.

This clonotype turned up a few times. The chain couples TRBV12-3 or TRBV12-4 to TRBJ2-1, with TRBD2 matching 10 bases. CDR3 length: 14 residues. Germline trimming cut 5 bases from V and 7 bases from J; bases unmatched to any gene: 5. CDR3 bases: TGTGCCAGCAGTCCCCTAGCGGGAGAAAATGAGCAGTTCTTC. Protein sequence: CASSPLAGENEQFF.